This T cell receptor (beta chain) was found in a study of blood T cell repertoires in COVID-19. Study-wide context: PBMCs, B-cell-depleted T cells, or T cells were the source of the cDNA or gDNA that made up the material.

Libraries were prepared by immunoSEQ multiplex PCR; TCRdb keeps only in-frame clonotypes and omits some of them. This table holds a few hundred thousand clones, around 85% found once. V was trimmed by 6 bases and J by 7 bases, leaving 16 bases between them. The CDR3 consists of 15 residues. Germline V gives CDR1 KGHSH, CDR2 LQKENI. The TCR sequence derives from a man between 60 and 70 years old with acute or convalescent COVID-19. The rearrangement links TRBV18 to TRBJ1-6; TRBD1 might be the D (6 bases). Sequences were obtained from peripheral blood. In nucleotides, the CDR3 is TGTGCCAGCTCGACCAACAGGGCGGAGAATTCACCCCTCCACTTT. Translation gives CASSTNRAENSPLHF.